The sequence of this T cell receptor (beta chain) was determined in a study of T-cell memory formation after mild COVID-19. On the study more broadly: TCR clusters were largely donor specific.

Study-level points and caveats: A subset of responding clones appeared in pre-infection memory, suggesting cross-reactive memory joined. For contracting clones, CD4+ ones sat mainly in CM and EM, CD8+ in EMRA.

There are a few counts of this clonotype. Antigen unknown. This CDR3 has 15 amino acids. Per the germline V gene, CDR1 is SGDLS and CDR2 is YYNGEE. J lost 0 bases, V lost 3 bases, and 4 bases had no gene match. In TCRdb, the 5' RACE reads were re-called with MiXCR into one record per CDR3 protein. The table records 150,000 to 200,000 distinct CDR3 sequences, approximately 14% of them present only once. The TCR was taken from an adult woman who had mild COVID-19 (a few samples of this study predate the infection). Cell type and time point are not known. The specimen was PBMCs or a T cell subset sorted from them (not recorded which). The rearrangement joins TRBV9 to TRBJ1-2; 8 bases are shared with TRBD1. This CDR3 is CASSADRGANYGYTF. The CDR3 nucleotides read TGTGCCAGCAGCGCCGACAGGGGAGCTAACTATGGCTACACCTTC.